This TCR beta chain originates from a study of blood T cell repertoires in COVID-19. Study context: The samples span acute and convalescent COVID-19 from the United States, Italy and Spain. Nucleic acid was either cDNA or gDNA, and it came from T cells, B-cell-depleted T cells, or PBMCs.

Germline V gene data show CDR1 as MNHEY and CDR2 as SVGEGT. The CDR3 runs to 15 residues. Trimming removed 5 bases at V and 7 bases at J, with 17 bases between. Libraries were prepared by immunoSEQ multiplex PCR; TCRdb keeps only in-frame clonotypes and omits some of them. The table has 250,000 or so clones, 88% seen once. The origin of this receptor is a woman aged 40 to 49 who had recovered from COVID-19. The V call is TRBV6-2 or TRBV6-3, the J call TRBJ1-4; D perhaps matches TRBD1 (6 bases). Sequencing was performed on peripheral blood. Here the CDR3 DNA reads TGTGCCAGCAGTCCACGGGGGGGGCTGGCTGAAAAACTGTTTTTT. Amino acids: CASSPRGGLAEKLFF.